This entry describes one T cell receptor beta chain. Its specific antigen is unknown. Base qualities were left out, and no much larger clone turns up one base away. Trimming at the junction amounts to 6 bases on V and 4 bases on J, and the germline ends lie 19 bases apart. Inclusive of the bounding cysteine and phenylalanine, the CDR3 is 15 residues long. The only DNA kept is the CDR3, 45 bases in frame from the first base. From the germline V gene (reference sequence), CDR1 is MNHEY and CDR2 is SMNVEV. The sample originates from a study of cytomegalovirus exposure and HLA in healthy donors (dated 2017 in TCRdb). About the full investigation: The roughly 650 repertoires of the first cohort and the 95 to 150 validation repertoires were produced on the same platform, according to a later analysis. The study aimed to test whether cataloging public T cell receptors could reveal signatures of past pathogen exposure. A separate validation cohort of about 110 different subjects was used in addition to the roughly 640-subject first cohort. To predict cytomegalovirus infection status, the study brought together high-throughput TCR immunosequencing, statistical association of individual TCRs with disease status, and machine learning. General study outcomes and caveats: The classifier was reported to diagnose cytomegalovirus status with high specificity and sensitivity in both the original and validation cohorts. In the study, around 160 TCR beta chains were listed as associated with cytomegalovirus. While some public TCRs were present in many individuals, most TCR sequences turned up only very rarely across donors. It was suggested by the authors that the approach could potentially be generalized to other disease states and immunological phenotypes. A few of the identified cytomegalovirus-associated TCR beta chains were confirmed in vitro to be specific for cytomegalovirus antigens. In a later analysis, TCRs clustered in the first cohort were found to also tend to co-occur in the roughly 130 validation repertoires, with approximately 94% of cluster scores above 0. A later analysis lacked HLA typing for the validation cohort, so it scored co-occurrence in that cohort across all 130 or so repertoires.

The library came from the immunoSEQ multiplex PCR assay. The original methods were these. A statistical classification framework was developed to diagnose cytomegalovirus status using the catalog of TCR beta chain sequences. This immuneACCESS table, as held by TCRdb, lists in-frame sequences with V and J called but not all clones. Of the missing ones, under half trace to an unresolved V gene in checked studies; the others have no known cause. V, J and clone size were drawn from that table, and D and trimming were deduced from the DNA. This sample has about 56,000 clones in its table, and 93% of those were observed once. The ten largest clonotypes hold more than 1.5% of the sample. The donors belonged to the validation cohort of roughly 120 subjects, which was separate from the roughly 670-subject first cohort.

The rearrangement joined TRBV27 to TRBJ2-7; a tentative D call is TRBD2 (7 bases match). The sequencing sample was made of PBMCs. The TCR originated in a woman between 18 and 29 years old in good health and CMV-seropositive. For the CDR3, the sequence is CASSLVRGQKYEQYF. The bases read TGTGCCAGCAGCTTAGTGCGGGGGCAGAAGTACGAGCAGTACTTC.